This TCR beta chain is drawn from a study of cytomegalovirus exposure and HLA in healthy donors. PCR involved 60 Vbeta and 13 Jbeta primers. Method: immunoSEQ multiplex PCR; TCRdb's copy keeps in-frame clones and lacks some. The profile shows some 200,000 clones, 79% of them singletons. The germline V gene encodes CDR1 SGDLS and CDR2 YYNGEE. V shed 8 bases and J shed 0 bases, with 14 bases lying between them. CDR3 length equals 14 residues. Source material: PBMCs. The receptor's source is a girl aged 5-17 years in good health and CMV-seropositive. V usage is TRBV9 and J usage is TRBJ1-1; D unclear. Here the CDR3 reads CASGPTGVNTEAFF. CDR3 bases: TGTGCCAGTGGCCCTACCGGAGTGAACACTGAAGCTTTCTTT.